The sample holds many counts of the clone carrying this T cell receptor (beta chain). Its antigen is currently unknown. As to time point: newly diagnosed GD, antithyroid drugs for less than 3 months. After RNA was extracted from PBMCs, the TCR library was made from it. Both iRepertoire HTBI primers and Arm-PCR of CDR3 regions were used to build the TCR beta libraries. TCRdb redid the calling of the multiplex PCR reads with MiXCR, one entry per CDR3 protein. The table shows some 240,000 distinct CDR3 sequences, with around 20% occurring only once. The CDR3 length is 12 residues. The ends were cut back, 6 bases at V and 2 bases at J, with 10 bases in the middle. CDR1 is DFQATT and CDR2 is SNEGSKA in the germline V gene (reference sequence). The sample comes from a study of regulatory T cells in long-lasting Graves disease. Findings and limits, study-wide: Persistent Graves' patients showed less TCR diversity than newly diagnosed ones.

These same data were also listed under a study on T cells in Graves' hyperthyroidism and ophthalmopathy.

The rearrangement joins TRBV20-1 to TRBJ1-1; D perhaps matches TRBD1 (6 bases). The specimen comprised peripheral blood mononuclear cells (PBMCs), sampled at new diagnosis, from a patient treated with antithyroid drugs. The receptor was isolated from a woman in her thirties with Graves disease. The CDR3 is CSASRGNTEAFF. Here the CDR3 DNA reads TGCAGTGCCTCCAGGGGTAACACTGAAGCTTTCTTT.